The 10 T cell receptor beta chains in this list originate from one sample, sequenced in a study of T cells in pancreatic ductal adenocarcinoma. TCRdb keeps only in-frame clones here, not all; method: immunoSEQ multiplex PCR. The sample holds approximately 9,000 clones; around nine tenths are singletons and the top ten take 3% to 3.5%. Surgery without prior neoadjuvant therapy was the treatment of the selected pancreatic ductal adenocarcinoma patients. The sequenced material came from PBMCs. These receptors all stem from a human donor with pancreatic ductal adenocarcinoma.

This clone occurred a few times. V is TRBV7-2 and J is TRBJ2-4, with 8 bases that match TRBD1. After removal of 2 bases from V and 7 bases from J, the junction contained 4 bases not matched to a gene. Germline CDR1 is SGHTA and CDR2 is FQGNSA. This CDR3 comprises 14 residues. CDR3 bases: TGTGCCAGCAGCTTATCGACAGGGGTGAACATTCAGTACTTC. Amino acid sequence: CASSLSTGVNIQYF.

The V call is TRBV11-3, the J call TRBJ1-2; 10 nucleotides align to TRBD1. The trim removed 4 bases at V and 4 bases at J, leaving 3 bases unmatched. The CDR3 totals 14 residues. Per germline, CDR1 SGHNT and CDR2 YENEEA. Here the CDR3 DNA reads TGTGCCAGCAGCTCGGGACAGGGGAGCTATGGCTACACCTTC. Its protein product is CASSSGQGSYGYTF.

The chain has TRBV18 and TRBJ2-5, with TRBD2 matching 7 bases. V dropped 6 bases and J dropped 2; count of bases not matched to a gene: 9. The germline gives CDR1 KGHSH, CDR2 LQKENI. CDR3 size: 15 residues. The CDR3 DNA reads TGTGCCAGCTCTGACAAAGCGGGACCACAAGAGACCCAGTACTTC. It translates to CASSDKAGPQETQYF. The complete variable domain, with remaining parts taken from reference TRBV18 and TRBJ2-5, reads NAGVMQNPRHLVRRRGQEARLRCSPMKGHSHVYWYRQLPEEGLKFMVYLQKENIIDESGMPKERFSAEFPKEGPSILRIQQVVRGDSAAYFCASSDKAGPQETQYFGPGTRLLVL.

The genes are TRBV6-4 and TRBJ2-1; TRBD1 aligns across 9 bases. The V and J ends lost 5 bases and 11 bases, in that order; junction bases with no gene match: 13. This CDR3 has 15 residues. Germline V gene data show CDR1 as MRHNA and CDR2 as SNTAGT. The CDR3 loop reads CASSLGEGTGWKQFF. CDR3 coding DNA: TGTGCCAGCAGTTTGGGTGAAGGGACAGGGTGGAAGCAGTTCTTC.

The V gene is TRBV6-6, the J gene TRBJ2-1, with 8 bases matching TRBD1. The CDR3 is 15 residues long. Germline V gene sequence: CDR1 MNHNY, CDR2 SVGAGI (reference sequence). Trimming at V came to 5 bases and at J to 0 bases, leaving 3 bases not matched to a gene. This CDR3 reads CASSRDRGSYNEQFF. The CDR3 bases are TGTGCCAGCAGTCGAGACAGGGGCTCCTACAATGAGCAGTTCTTC.

The chain is built from TRBV28 and TRBJ1-2; 8 bases fit TRBD1. J gave up 4 bases and V 7 bases, and 8 bases lay outside the gene matches. The CDR3 sequence is 14 residues long. From germline, CDR1 is MDHEN and CDR2 SYDVKM. The CDR3 DNA reads TGTGCCAGCACCTCGACAGGGGCGGCCTATGGCTACACCTTC. This translates into CASTSTGAAYGYTF.

This chain uses TRBV5-4 with TRBJ1-2, with a possible D match to TRBD1 (5 bases). The germline V and J ends were trimmed by 4 bases and 8 bases, with 18 bases remaining between them. Germline V lookup: CDR1 SGHNT, CDR2 YYREEE (reference sequence). The CDR3 contains 14 residues. In nucleotides, the CDR3 is TGTGCCAGCAGCCCTCCCCGGGGGGAGGAGGGCTACACCTTC. Protein sequence: CASSPPRGEEGYTF.

The chain uses TRBV6-4 and TRBJ1-2, with D possibly being TRBD1 (6 bases). CDR1 is MRHNA and CDR2 is SNTAGT in the germline V gene. With 0 bases removed from V and 8 bases from J, the gap between germline ends came to 10 bases. The CDR3 sequence is 13 residues long. For the CDR3, the DNA is TGTGCCAGCAGTGACTCAGGGGGACAAGGCTACACCTTC. Translated, it gives CASSDSGGQGYTF.

In its sample, this clone was seen once. The rearrangement uses TRBV7-6 and TRBJ2-3, with D possibly being TRBD2 (5 bases). V was clipped by 4 bases and J by 4 bases, with 9 bases between them. This CDR3 spans 13 amino acids. Germline V gives CDR1 SGHVS, CDR2 FNYEAQ. CDR3 nucleotide sequence: TGTGCCAGCAGCTCCGAGGGTTCAGATACGCAGTATTTT. It is translated as CASSSEGSDTQYF.

The rearrangement links TRBV11-3 to TRBJ2-1; tentatively, D is TRBD2 (5 bases). CDR3 size: 12 residues. V was trimmed by 5 bases and J by 3 bases, leaving 5 bases between them. Germline V gene sequence: CDR1 SGHNT, CDR2 YENEEA. CDR3 nucleotides: TGTGCCAGCAGCCGGGACTACAATGAGCAGTTCTTC. Its translation: CASSRDYNEQFF.